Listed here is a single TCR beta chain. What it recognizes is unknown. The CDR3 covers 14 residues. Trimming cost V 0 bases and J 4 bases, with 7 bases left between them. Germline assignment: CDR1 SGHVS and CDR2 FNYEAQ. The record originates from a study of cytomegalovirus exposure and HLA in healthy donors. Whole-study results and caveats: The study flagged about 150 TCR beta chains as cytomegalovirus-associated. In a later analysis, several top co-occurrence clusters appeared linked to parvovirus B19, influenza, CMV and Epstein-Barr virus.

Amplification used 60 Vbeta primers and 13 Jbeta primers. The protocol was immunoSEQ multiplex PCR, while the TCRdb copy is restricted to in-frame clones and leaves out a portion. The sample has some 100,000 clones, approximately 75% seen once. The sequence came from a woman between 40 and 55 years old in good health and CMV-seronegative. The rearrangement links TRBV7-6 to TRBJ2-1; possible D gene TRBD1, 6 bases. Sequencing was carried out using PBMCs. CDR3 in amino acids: CASSLAGAYNEQFF. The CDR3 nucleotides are TGTGCCAGCAGCTTAGCGGGGGCGTACAATGAGCAGTTCTTC. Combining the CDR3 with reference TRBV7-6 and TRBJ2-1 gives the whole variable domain GAGVSQSPRYKVTKRGQDVALRCDPISGHVSLYWYRQALGQGPEFLTYFNYEAQQDKSGLPNDRFSAERPEGSISTLTIQRTEQRDSAMYRCASSLAGAYNEQFFGPGTRLTVL.